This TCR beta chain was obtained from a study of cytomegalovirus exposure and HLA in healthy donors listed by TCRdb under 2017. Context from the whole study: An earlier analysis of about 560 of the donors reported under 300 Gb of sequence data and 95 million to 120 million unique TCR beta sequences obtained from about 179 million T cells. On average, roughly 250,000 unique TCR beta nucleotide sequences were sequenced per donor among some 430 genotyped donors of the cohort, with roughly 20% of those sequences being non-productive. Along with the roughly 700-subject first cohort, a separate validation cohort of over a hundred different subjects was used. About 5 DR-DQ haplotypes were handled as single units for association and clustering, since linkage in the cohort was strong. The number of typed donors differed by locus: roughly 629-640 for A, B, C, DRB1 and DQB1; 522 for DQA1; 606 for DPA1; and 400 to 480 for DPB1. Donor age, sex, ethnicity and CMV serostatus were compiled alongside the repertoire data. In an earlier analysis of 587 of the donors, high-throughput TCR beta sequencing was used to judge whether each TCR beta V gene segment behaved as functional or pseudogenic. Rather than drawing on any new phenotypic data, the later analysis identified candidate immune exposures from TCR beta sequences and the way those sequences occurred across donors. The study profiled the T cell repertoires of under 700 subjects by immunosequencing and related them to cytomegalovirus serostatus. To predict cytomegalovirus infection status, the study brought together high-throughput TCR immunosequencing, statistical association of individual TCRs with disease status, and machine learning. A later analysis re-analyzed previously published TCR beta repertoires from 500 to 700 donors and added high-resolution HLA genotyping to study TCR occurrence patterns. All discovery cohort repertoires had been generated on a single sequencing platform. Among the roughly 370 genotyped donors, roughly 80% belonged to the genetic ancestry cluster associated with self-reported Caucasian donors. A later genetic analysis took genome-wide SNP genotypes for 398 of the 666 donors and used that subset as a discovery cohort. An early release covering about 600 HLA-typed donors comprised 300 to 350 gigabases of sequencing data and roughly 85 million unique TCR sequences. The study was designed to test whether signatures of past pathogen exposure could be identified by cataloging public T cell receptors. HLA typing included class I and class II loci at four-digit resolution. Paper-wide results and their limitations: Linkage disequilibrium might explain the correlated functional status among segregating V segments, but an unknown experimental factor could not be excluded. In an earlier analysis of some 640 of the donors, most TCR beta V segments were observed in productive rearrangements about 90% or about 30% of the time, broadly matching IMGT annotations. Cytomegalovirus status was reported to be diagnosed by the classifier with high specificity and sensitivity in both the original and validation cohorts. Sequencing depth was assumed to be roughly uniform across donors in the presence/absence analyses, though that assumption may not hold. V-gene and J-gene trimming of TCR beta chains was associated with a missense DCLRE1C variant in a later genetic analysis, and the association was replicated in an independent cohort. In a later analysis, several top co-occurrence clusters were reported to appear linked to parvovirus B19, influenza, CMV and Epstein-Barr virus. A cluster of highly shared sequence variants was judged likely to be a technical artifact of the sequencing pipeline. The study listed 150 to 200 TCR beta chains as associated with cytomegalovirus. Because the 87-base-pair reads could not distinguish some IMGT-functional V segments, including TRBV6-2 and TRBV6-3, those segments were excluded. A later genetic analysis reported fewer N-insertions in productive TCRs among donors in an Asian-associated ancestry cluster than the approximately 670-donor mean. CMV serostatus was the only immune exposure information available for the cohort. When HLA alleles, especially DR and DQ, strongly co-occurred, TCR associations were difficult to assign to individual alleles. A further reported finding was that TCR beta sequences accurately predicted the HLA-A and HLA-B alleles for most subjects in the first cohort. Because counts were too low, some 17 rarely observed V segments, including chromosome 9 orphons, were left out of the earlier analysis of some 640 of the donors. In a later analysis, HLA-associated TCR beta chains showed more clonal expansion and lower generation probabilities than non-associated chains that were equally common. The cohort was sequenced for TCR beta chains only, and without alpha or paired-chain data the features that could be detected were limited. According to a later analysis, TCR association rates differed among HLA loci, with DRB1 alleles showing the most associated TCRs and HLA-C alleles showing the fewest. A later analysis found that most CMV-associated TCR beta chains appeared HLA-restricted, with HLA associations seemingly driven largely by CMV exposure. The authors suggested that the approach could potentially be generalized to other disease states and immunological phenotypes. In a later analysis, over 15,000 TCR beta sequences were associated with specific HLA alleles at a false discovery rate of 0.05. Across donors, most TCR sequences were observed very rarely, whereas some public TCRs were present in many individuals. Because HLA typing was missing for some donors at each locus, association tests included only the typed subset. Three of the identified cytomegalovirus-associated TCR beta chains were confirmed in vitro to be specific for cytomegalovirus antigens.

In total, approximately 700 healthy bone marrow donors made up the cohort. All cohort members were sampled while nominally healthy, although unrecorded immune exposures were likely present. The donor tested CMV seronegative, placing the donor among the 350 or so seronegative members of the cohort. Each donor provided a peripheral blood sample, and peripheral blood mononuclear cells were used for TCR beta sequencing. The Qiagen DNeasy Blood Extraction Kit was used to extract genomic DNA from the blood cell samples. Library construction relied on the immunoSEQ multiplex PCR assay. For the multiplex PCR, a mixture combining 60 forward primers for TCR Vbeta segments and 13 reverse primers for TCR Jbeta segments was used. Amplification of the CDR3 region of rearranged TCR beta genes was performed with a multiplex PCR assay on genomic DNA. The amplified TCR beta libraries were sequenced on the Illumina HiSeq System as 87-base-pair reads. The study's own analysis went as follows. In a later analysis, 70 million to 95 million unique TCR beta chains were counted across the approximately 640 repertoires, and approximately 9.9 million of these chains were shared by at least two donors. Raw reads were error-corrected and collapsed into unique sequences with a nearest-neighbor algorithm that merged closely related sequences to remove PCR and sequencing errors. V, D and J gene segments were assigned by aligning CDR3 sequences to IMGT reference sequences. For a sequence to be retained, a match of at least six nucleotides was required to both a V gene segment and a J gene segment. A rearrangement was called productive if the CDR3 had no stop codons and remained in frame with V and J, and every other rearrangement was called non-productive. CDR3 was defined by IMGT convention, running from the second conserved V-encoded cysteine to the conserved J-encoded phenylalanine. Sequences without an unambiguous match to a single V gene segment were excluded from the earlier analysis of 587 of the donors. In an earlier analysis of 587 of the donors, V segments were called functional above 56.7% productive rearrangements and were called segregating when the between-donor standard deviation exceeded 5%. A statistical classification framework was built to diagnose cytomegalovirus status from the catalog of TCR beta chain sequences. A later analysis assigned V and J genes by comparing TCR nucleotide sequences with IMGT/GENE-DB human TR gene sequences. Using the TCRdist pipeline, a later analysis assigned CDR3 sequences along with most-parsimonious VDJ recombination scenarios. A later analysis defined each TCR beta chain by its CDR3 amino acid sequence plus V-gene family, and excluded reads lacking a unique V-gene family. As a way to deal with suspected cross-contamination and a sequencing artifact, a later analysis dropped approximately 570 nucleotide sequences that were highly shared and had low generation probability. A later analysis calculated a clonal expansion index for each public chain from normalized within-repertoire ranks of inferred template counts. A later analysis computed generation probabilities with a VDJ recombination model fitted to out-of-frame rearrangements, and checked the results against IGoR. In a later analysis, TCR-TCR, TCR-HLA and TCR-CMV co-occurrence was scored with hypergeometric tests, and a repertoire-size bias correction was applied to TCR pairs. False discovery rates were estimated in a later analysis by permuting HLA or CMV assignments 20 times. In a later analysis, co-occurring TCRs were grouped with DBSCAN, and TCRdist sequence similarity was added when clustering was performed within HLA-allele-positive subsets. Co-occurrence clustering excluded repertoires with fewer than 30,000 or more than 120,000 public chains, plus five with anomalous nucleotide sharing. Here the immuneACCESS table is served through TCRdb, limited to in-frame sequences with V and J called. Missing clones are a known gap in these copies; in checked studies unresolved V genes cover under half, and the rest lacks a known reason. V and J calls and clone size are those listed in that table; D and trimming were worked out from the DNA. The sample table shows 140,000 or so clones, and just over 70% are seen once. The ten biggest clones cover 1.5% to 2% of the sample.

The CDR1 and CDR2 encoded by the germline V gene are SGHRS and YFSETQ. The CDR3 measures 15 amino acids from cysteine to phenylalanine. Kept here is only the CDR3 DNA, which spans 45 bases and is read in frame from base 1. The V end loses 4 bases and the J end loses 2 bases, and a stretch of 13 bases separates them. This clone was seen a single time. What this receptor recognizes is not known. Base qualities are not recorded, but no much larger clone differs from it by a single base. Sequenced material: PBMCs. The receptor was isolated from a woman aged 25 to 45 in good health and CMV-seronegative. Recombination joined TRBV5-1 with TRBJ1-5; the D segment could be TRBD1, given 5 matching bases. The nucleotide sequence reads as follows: TGCGCCAGCAGCCCGGGGGGTCAGGGCAATCAGCCCCAGCATTTT. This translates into CASSPGGQGNQPQHF.